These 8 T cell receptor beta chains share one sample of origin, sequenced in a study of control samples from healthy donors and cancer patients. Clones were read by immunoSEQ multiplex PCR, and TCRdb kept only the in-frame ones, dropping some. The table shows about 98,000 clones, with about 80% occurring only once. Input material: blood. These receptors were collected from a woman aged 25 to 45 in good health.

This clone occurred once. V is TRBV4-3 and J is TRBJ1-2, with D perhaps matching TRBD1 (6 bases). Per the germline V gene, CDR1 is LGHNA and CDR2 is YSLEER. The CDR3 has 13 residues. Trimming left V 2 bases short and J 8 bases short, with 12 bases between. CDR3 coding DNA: TGCGCCAGCAGCCAATACAGGGAGGGAGGCTACACCTTC. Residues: CASSQYREGGYTF.

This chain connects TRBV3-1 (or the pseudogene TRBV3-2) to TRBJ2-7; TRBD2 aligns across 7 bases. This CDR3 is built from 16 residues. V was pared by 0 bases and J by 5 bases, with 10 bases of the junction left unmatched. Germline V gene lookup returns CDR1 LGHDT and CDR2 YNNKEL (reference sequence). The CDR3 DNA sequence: TGTGCCAGCAGCCAAGATCTAAGACGGGGGGTCCACGAGCAGTACTTC. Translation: CASSQDLRRGVHEQYF.

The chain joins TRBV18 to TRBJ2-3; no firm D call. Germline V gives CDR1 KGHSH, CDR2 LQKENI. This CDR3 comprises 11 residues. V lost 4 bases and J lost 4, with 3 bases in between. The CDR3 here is CASSRPDTQYF. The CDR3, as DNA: TGTGCCAGCTCACGTCCAGATACGCAGTATTTT.

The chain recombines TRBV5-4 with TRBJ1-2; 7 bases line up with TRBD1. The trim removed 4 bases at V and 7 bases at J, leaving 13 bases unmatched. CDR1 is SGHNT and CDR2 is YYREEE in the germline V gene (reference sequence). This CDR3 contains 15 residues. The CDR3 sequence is CASSPYDRESSGYTF. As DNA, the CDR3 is TGTGCCAGCAGCCCGTACGACAGGGAGTCGAGTGGCTACACCTTC.

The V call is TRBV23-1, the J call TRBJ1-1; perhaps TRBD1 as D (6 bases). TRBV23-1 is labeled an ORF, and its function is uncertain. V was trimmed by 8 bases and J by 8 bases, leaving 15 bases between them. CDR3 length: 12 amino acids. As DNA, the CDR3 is TGCGCCAGCGGACTAGCGGGGACAGAAGCTTTCTTT. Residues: CASGLAGTEAFF.

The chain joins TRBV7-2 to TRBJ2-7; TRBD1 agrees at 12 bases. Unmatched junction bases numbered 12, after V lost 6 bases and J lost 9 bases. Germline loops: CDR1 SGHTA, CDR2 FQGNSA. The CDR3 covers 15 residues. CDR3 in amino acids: CASSQPGQGAKGQYF. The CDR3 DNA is TGTGCCAGCAGTCAACCGGGACAGGGGGCTAAGGGGCAGTACTTC. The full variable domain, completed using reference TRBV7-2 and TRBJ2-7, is GAGVSQSPSNKVTEKGKDVELRCDPISGHTALYWYRQSLGQGLEFLIYFQGNSAPDKSGLPSDRFSAERTGGSVSTLTIQRTQQEDSAVYLCASSQPGQGAKGQYFGPGTRLTVT.

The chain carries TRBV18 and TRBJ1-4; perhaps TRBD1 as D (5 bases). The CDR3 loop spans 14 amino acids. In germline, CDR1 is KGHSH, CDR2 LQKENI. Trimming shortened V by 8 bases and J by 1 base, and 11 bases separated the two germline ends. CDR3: CASAPRGTNEKLFF. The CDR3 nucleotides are TGTGCCAGCGCCCCGAGGGGAACTAATGAAAAACTGTTTTTT.

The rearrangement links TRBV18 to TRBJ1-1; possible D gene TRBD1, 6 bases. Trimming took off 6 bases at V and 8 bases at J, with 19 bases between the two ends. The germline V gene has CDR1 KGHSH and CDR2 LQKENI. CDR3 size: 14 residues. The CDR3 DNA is TGTGCCAGCTCTCGAACTTGGGACACGGTAGAAGCTTTCTTT. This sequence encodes CASSRTWDTVEAFF.